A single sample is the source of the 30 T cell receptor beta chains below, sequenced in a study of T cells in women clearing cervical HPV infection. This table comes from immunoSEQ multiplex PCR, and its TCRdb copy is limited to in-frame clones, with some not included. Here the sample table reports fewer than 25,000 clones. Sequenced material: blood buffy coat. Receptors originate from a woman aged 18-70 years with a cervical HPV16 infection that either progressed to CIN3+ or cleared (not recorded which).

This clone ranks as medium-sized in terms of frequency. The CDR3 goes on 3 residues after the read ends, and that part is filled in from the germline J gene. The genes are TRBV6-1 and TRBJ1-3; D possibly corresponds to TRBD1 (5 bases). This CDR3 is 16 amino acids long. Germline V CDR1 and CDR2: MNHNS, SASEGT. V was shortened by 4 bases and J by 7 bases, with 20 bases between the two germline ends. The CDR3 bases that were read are TGTGCCAGCAGTGGCGCGGCCGGGACTGGTGGGAACACC. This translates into CASSGAAGTGGNT. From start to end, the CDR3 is CASSGAAGTGGNTIYF.

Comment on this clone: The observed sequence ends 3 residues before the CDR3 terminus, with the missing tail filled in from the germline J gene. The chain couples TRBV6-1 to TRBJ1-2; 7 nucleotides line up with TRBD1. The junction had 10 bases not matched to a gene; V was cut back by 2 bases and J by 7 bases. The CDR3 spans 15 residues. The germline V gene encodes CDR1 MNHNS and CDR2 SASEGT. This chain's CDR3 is CASSERVRGAGGYTF. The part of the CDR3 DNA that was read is TGTGCCAGCAGTGAAAGGGTCAGGGGGGCAGGTGGC.

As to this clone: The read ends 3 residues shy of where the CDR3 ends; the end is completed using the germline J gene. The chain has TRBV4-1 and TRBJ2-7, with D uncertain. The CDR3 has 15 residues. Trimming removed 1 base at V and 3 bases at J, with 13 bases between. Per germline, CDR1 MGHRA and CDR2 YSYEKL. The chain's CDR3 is CASSQAFSTSYEQYF. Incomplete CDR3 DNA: TGCGCCAGCAGCCAAGCGTTTTCGACAAGCTACGAG.

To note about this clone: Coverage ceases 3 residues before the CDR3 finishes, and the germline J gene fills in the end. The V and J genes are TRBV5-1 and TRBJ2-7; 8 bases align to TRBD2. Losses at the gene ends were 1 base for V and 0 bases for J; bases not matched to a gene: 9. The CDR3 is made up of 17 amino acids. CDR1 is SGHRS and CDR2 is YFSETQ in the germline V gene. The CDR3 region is CASSLRGAGGLSYEQYF. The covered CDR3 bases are TGCGCCAGCAGCTTGAGGGGGGCGGGGGGCCTCTCCTACGAG.

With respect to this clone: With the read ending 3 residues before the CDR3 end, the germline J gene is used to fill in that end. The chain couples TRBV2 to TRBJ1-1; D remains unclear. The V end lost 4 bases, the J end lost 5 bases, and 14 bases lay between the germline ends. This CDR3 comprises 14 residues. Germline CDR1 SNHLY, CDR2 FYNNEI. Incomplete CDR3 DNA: TGTGCCAGCAGTGCATCTGGAGCGGGGACTGAA. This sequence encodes CASSASGAGTE. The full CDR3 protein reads CASSASGAGTEAFF.

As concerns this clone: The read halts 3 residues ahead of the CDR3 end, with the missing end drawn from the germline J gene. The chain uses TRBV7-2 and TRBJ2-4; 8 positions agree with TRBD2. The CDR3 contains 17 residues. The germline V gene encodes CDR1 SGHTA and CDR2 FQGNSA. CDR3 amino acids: CASRLAPRGEAKNIQYF. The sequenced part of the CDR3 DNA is TGTGCAAGTCGCTTAGCTCCGCGGGGGGAAGCCAAAAACATT.

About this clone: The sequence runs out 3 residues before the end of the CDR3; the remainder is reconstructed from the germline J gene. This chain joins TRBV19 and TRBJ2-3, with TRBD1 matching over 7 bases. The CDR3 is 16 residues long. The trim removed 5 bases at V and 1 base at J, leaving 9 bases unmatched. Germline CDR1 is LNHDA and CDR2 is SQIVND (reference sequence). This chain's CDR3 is CASSQGDSAGTDTQYF. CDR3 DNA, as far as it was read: TGTGCCAGTAGTCAGGGGGACAGTGCCGGCACAGATACG.

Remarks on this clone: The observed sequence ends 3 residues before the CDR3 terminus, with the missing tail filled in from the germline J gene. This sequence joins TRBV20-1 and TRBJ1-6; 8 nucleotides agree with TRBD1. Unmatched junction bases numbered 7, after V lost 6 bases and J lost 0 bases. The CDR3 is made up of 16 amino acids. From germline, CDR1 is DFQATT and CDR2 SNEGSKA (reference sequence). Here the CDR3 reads CSAPYDRGSYNSPLHF. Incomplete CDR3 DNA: TGCAGTGCCCCTTACGACAGGGGCTCCTATAATTCACCC.

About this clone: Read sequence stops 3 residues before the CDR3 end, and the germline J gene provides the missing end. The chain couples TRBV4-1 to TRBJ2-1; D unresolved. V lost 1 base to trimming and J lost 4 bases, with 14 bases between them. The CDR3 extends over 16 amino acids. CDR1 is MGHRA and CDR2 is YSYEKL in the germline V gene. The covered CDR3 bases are TGCGCCAGCAGCCAAGGAGCTGCGCCGGTTTACAATGAG. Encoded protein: CASSQGAAPVYNE. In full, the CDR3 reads CASSQGAAPVYNEQFF.

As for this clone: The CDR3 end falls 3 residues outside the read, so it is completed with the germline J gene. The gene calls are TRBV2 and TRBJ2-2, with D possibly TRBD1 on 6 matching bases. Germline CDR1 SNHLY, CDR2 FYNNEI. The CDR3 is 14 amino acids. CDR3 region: CASSLQGVVGELFF. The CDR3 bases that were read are TGTGCCAGCAGCCTACAGGGTGTTGTCGGAGAG.

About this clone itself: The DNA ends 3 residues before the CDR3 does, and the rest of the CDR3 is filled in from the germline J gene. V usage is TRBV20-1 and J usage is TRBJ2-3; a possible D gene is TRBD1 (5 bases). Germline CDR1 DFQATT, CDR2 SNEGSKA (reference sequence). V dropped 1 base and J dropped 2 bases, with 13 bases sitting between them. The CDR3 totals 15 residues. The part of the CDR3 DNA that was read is TGCAGTGCTAGAGCGCCGCAGGGTGCCACAGATACG. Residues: CSARAPQGATDT. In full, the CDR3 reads CSARAPQGATDTQYF.

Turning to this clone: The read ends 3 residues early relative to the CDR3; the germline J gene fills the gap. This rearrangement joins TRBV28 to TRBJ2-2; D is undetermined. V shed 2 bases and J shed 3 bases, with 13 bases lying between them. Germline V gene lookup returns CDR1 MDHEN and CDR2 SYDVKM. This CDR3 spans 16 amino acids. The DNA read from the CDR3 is TGTGCCAGCAGTTTAGGTTTGGGCGTCGACACCGGGGAG. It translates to CASSLGLGVDTGE. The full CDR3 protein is CASSLGLGVDTGELFF.

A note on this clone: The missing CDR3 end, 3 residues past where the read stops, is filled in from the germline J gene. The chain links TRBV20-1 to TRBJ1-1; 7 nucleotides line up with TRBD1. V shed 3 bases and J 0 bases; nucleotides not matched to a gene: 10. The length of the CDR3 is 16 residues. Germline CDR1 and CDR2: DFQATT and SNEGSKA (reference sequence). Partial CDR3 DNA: TGCAGTGCTAGTTACAATCCGGGACAGATGAACACTGAA. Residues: CSASYNPGQMNTE. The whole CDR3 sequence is CSASYNPGQMNTEAFF.

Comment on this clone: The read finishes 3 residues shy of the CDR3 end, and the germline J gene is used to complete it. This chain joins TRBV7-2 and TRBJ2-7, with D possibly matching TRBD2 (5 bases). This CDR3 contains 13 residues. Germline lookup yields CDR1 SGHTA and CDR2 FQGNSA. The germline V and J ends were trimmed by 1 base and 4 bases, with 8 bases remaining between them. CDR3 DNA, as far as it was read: TGTGCCAGCAGCTTAGAAGAGCGGTACGAG. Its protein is CASSLEERYE. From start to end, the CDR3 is CASSLEERYEQYF.

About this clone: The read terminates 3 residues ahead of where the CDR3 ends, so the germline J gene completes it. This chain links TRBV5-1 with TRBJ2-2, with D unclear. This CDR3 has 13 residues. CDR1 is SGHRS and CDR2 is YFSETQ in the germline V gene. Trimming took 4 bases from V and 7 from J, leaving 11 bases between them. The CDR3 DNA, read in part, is TGCGCCAGCAGCCCCTTTTCCGTCGGGGAG. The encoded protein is CASSPFSVGE. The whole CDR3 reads CASSPFSVGELFF.

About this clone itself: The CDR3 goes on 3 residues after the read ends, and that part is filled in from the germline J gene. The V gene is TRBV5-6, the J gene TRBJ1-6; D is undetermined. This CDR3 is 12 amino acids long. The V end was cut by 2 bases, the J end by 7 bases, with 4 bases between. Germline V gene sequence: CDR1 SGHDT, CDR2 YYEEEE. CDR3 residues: CASSLGNSPLHF. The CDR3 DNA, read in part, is TGTGCCAGCAGCTTAGGCAATTCACCC.

The CDR3 bases that were read are TGTGCCTCCGGGTTCAACAATGAG. This gives the protein CASGFNNE. The full-length CDR3 reads as CASGFNNEQFF. V and J are TRBV6-2 or TRBV6-3 and TRBJ2-1; D is ambiguous. With the read ending 3 residues before the CDR3 end, the germline J gene is used to fill in that end. Germline loops: CDR1 MNHEY, CDR2 SVGEGT. The V end was cut by 11 bases, the J end by 5 bases, with 10 bases between. The CDR3 extends over 11 amino acids.

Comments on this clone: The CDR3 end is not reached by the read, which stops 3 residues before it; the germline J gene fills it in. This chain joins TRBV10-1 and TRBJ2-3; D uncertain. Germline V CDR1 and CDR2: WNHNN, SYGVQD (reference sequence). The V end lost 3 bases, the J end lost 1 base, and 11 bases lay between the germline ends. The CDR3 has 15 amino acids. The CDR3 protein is CASSERHPGTDTQYF. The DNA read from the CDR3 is TGCGCCAGCAGTGAACGACACCCTGGCACAGATACG.

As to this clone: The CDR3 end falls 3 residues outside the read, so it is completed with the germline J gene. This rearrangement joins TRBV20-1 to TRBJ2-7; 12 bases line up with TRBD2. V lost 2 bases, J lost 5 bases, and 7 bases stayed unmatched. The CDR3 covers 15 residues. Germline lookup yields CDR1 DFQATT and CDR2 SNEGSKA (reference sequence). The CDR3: CSARTSGRYSDEQYF. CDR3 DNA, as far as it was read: TGCAGTGCTAGAACTAGCGGGAGGTATTCAGACGAG.

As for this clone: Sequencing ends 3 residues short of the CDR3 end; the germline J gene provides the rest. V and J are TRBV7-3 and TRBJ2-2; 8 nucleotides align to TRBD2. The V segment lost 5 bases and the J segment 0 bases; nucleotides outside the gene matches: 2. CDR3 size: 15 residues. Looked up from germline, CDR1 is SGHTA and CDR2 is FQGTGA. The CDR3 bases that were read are TGTGCCAGCAGCCCGGGACTAGCGAACACCGGGGAG. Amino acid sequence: CASSPGLANTGE. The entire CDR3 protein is CASSPGLANTGELFF.

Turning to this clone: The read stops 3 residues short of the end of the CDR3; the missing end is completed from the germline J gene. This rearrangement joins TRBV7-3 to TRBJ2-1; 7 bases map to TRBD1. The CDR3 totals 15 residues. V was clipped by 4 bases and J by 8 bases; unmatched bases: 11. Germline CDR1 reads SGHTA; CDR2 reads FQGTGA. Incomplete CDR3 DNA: TGTGCCAGCAGCTGGGGGAGACAGGGCTCCGATGAG. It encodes CASSWGRQGSDE. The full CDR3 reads CASSWGRQGSDEQFF.

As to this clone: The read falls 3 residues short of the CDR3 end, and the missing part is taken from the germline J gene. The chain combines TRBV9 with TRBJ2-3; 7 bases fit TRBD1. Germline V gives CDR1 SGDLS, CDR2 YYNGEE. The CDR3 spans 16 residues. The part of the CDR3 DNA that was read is TGTGCCAGCAGCGCCGGGACAGCCTACCCCCAAGAGACG. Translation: CASSAGTAYPQET. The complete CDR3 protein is CASSAGTAYPQETQYF.

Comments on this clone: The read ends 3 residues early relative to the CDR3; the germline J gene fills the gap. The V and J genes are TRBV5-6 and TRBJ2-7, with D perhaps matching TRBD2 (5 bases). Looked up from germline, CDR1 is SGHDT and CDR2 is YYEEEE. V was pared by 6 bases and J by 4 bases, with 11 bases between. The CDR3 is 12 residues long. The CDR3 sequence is CASTLEGYEQYF. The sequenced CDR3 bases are TGTGCCAGCACCCTTGAGGGTTACGAG.

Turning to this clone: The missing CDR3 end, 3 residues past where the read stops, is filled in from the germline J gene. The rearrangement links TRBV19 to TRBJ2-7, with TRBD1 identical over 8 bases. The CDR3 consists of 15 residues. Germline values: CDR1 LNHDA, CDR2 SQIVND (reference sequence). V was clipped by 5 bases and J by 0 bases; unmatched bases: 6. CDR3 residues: CASSVRDRISYEQYF. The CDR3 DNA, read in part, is TGTGCCAGTAGTGTCCGGGACAGGATCTCCTACGAG.

The covered CDR3 bases are TGTGCCAGCAGTCCCCCAGCGAGCTCCTACGAG. Its protein product is CASSPPASSYE. The CDR3 reads in full as CASSPPASSYEQYF. The chain uses TRBV6-7 and TRBJ2-7; unclear D gene. The CDR3 end lies 3 residues beyond the end of the read and is filled in from the germline J gene. TRBV6-7 carries the ORF label, with uncertain function. V lost 5 bases, J lost 0 bases, and 11 bases lay in between. The length of the CDR3 is 14 residues.

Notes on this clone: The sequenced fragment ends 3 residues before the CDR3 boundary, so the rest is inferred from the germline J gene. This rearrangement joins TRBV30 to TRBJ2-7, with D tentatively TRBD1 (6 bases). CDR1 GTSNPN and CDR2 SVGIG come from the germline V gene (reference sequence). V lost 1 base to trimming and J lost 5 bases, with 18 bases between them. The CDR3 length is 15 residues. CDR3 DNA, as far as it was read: TGTGCCTGGAGTGCCGGAATGAAACAGGGCCACGAG. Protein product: CAWSAGMKQGHE. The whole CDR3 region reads CAWSAGMKQGHEQYF.

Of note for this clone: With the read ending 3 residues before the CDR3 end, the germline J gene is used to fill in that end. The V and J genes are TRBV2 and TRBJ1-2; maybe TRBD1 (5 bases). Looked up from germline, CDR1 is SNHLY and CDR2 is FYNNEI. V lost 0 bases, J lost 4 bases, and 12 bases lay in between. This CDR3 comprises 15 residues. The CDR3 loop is CASSEAGGAGYGYTF. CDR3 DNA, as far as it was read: TGTGCCAGCAGTGAAGCAGGAGGGGCTGGCTATGGC. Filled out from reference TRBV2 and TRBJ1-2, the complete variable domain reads EPEVTQTPSHQVTQMGQEVILRCVPISNHLYFYWYRQILGQKVEFLVSFYNNEISEKSEIFDDQFSVERPDGSNFTLKIRSTKLEDSAMYFCASSEAGGAGYGYTFGSGTRLTVV.

The covered CDR3 bases are TGTGCCAGCAGTTACGACAGGGGGCGAAATCAGCCC. It translates to CASSYDRGRNQP. The CDR3 in full is CASSYDRGRNQPQHF. V gene TRBV6-2 or TRBV6-3 combines with J gene TRBJ1-5, with 10 bases identical to TRBD1. The CDR3 end is not reached by the read, which stops 3 residues before it; the germline J gene fills it in. Per germline, CDR1 MNHEY and CDR2 SVGEGT. The CDR3 sequence is 15 residues long. The V segment lost 2 bases and the J segment 4 bases; nucleotides outside the gene matches: 2.

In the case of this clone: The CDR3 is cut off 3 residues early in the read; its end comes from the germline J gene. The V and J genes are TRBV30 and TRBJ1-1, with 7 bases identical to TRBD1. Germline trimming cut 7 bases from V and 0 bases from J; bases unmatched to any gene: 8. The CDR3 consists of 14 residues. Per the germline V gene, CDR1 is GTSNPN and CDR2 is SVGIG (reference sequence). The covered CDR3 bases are TGTGCCTCGGAGGGGACAGCCATGAACACTGAA. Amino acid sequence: CASEGTAMNTE. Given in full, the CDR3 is CASEGTAMNTEAFF. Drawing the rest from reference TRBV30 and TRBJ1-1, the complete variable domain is SQTIHQWPATLVQPVGSPLSLECTVEGTSNPNLYWYRQAAGRGLQLLFYSVGIGQISSEVPQNLSASRPQDRQFILSSKKLLLSDSGFYLCASEGTAMNTEAFFGQGTRLTVV.

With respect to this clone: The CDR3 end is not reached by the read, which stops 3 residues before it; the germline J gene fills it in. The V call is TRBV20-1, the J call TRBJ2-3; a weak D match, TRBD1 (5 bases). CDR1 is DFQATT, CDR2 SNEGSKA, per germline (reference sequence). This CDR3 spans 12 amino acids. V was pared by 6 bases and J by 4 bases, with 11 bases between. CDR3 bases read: TGCAGTGCAGACCTCAGGGCAGATACG. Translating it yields CSADLRADT. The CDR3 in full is CSADLRADTQYF.